These 6 T cell receptor beta chains came from one sample sequenced in a study of cytomegalovirus exposure and HLA in healthy donors. Profiled with immunoSEQ multiplex PCR; TCRdb holds only in-frame clones, not every one. The sample has just under 75,000 clones; around 94% are singletons. Source material: PBMCs. The receptor set was obtained from a woman aged 18-29 years in good health and CMV-seropositive.

CDR3 sequence reads: CASSSGLTLHF. As DNA, the CDR3 is TGTGCCAGCAGCTCCGGGTTGACCCTCCACTTT. The V gene is TRBV7-2, the J gene TRBJ1-6; D ambiguous. Germline V lookup: CDR1 SGHTA, CDR2 FQGNSA. The CDR3 spans 11 residues. V was shortened by 4 bases and J by 14 bases, with 9 bases between the two germline ends.

The chain is built from TRBV6-4 and TRBJ2-3; D is perhaps TRBD1 (5 bases). From germline, CDR1 is MRHNA and CDR2 SNTAGT. This CDR3 is 15 amino acids long. Trimming removed 2 bases at V and 4 bases at J, with 13 bases between. CDR3 residues: CASSDRGLEADTQYF. The DNA of the CDR3 is TGTGCCAGCAGTGACAGGGGCCTCGAGGCAGATACGCAGTATTTT.

This rearrangement joins TRBV19 to TRBJ2-1; 11 bases fit TRBD1. V trimming: 3 bases; J trimming: 4 bases; junction bases outside the gene matches: 2. Germline loops: CDR1 LNHDA, CDR2 SQIVND (reference sequence). The CDR3 is made up of 15 amino acids. The CDR3 DNA sequence: TGTGCCAGTAGTATCGGGACAGGGGGGTACAATGAGCAGTTCTTC. Translated, it gives CASSIGTGGYNEQFF.

The CDR3 DNA follows: TGCAGTGCTAGAGATTTACTTGAGCAGTACTTC. Translated: CSARDLLEQYF. V usage is TRBV20-1 and J usage is TRBJ2-7; D not resolved. Germline lookup yields CDR1 DFQATT and CDR2 SNEGSKA (reference sequence). The CDR3 spans 11 residues. Deletions cut 0 bases from V and 7 bases from J, with 7 bases between.

The chain links TRBV28 to TRBJ1-2; no reliable D call. Germline CDR1 is MDHEN and CDR2 is SYDVKM. The germline V and J ends were trimmed by 3 bases and 0 bases, with 14 bases remaining between them. The CDR3 is made up of 16 amino acids. The CDR3 reads CASSLTQFNSNYGYTF. The DNA for the CDR3 is TGTGCCAGCAGTTTGACACAGTTCAACTCTAACTATGGCTACACCTTC.

The table lists this clone with a count of one. V is TRBV6-6 and J is TRBJ1-1; D is undetermined. Germline CDR1 is MNHNY and CDR2 is SVGAGI (reference sequence). CDR3 size: 14 residues. Trimming shortened V by 4 bases and J by 1 base, and 10 bases separated the two germline ends. The CDR3 loop is CASSSFSPNTEAFF. The DNA for the CDR3 is TGTGCCAGCAGTTCGTTTTCCCCGAACACTGAAGCTTTCTTT.